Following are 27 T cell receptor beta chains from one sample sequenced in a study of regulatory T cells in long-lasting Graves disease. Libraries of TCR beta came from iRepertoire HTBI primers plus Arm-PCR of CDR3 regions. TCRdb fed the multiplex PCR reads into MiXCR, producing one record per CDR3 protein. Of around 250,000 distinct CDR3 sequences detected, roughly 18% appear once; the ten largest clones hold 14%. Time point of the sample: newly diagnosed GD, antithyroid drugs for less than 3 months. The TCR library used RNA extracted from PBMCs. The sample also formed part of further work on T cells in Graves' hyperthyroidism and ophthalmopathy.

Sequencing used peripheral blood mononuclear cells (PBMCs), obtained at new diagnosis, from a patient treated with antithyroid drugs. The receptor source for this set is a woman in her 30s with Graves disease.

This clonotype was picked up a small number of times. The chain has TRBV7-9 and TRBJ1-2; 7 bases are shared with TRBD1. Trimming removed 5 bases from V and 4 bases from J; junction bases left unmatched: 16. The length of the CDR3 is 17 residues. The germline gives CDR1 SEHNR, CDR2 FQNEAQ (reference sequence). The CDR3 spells CASSPRPGQRSSYGYTF. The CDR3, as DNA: TGTGCCAGCAGCCCCCGCCCGGGACAGCGCTCTTCCTATGGCTACACCTTC.

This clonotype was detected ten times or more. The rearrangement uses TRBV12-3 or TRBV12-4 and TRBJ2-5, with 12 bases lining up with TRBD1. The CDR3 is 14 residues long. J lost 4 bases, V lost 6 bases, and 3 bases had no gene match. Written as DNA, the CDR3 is TGTGCCAGCAGACGGGACAGGGGGCGAGAGACCCAGTACTTC. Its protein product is CASRRDRGRETQYF.

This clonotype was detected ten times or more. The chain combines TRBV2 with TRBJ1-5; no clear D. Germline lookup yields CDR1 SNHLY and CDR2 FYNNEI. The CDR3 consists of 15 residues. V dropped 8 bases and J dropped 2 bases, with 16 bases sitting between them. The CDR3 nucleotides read TGTGCCAGCGCGCAATTCACCAGTGGCAATCAGCCCCAGCATTTT. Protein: CASAQFTSGNQPQHF. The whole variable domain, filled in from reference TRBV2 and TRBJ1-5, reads EPEVTQTPSHQVTQMGQEVILRCVPISNHLYFYWYRQILGQKVEFLVSFYNNEISEKSEIFDDQFSVERPDGSNFTLKIRSTKLEDSAMYFCASAQFTSGNQPQHFGDGTRLSIL.

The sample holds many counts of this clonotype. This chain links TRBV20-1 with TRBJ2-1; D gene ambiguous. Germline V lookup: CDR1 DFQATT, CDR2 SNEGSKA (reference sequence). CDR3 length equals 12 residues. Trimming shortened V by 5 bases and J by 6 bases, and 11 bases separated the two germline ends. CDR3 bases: TGCAGTGCTGGACCACAAATCAATGAGCAGTTCTTC. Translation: CSAGPQINEQFF.

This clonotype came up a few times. In nucleotides, the CDR3 is TGTGCCAGCAGCTTAGAGGGACAGGGTTGGAATCAGCCCCAGCATTTT. Translated: CASSLEGQGWNQPQHF. The chain has TRBV7-2 and TRBJ1-5; 9 nucleotides align to TRBD1. Trimming at V came to 1 base and at J to 4 bases, leaving 5 bases not matched to a gene. The CDR3 is made up of 16 amino acids. CDR1 SGHTA and CDR2 FQGNSA come from the germline V gene.

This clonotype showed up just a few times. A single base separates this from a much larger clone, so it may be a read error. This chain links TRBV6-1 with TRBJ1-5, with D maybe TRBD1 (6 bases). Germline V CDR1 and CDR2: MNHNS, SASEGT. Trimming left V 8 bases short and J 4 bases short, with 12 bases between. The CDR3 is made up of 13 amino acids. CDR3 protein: CASGRQENQPQHF. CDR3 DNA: TGTGCCAGCGGTCGACAGGAGAATCAGCCCCAGCATTTT.

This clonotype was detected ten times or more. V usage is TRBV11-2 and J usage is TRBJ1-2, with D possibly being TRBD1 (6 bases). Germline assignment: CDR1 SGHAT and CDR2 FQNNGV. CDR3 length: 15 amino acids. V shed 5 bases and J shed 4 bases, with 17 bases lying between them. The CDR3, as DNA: TGTGCCAGCAGCGTAGGGACAAATAGCCGCTATGGCTACACCTTC. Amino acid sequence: CASSVGTNSRYGYTF.

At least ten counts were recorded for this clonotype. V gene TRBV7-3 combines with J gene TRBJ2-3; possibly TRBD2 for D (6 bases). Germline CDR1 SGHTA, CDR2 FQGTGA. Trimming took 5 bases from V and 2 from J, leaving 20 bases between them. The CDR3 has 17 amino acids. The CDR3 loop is CASSPPPGLPSTDTQYF. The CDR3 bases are TGTGCCAGCAGCCCCCCCCCGGGACTCCCTTCCACAGATACGCAGTATTTT.

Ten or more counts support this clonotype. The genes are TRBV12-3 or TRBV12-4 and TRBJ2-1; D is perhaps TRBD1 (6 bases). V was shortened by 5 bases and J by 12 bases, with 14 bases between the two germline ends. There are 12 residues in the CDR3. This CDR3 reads CASSPNGQTQFF. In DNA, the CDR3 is TGTGCCAGCAGTCCCAACGGACAGACGCAGTTCTTC.

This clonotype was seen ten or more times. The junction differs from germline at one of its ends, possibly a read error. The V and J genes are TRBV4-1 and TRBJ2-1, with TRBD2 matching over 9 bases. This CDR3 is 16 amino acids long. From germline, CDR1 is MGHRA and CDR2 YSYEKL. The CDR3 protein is CASSRETSGSYNEQFF. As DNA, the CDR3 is TGTGCCAGCAGCCGGGAGACTAGCGGCTCCTACAATGAGCAGTTCTTC.

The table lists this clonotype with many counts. CDR3 in DNA: TGTGCCAGCAGTCCCGCCCTGGGACTAGCGGGGGGAAGTGCCAAAAACATTCAGTACTTC. It translates to CASSPALGLAGGSAKNIQYF. J is TRBJ2-4 and V is TRBV6-1; 15 bases align to TRBD2. The CDR3 sequence is 20 residues long. With V trimmed by 5 bases and J by 1 base, 12 bases remained unmatched. Germline-derived CDR1 and CDR2 are MNHNS and SASEGT.

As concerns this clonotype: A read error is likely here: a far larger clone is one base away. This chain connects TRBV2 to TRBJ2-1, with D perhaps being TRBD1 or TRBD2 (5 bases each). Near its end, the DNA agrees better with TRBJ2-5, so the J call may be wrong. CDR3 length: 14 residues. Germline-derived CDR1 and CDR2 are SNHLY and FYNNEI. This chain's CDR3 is CASRIARGRETQYF. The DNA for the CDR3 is TGTGCCAGCAGGATAGCGAGGGGACGGGAGACCCAGTACTTC.

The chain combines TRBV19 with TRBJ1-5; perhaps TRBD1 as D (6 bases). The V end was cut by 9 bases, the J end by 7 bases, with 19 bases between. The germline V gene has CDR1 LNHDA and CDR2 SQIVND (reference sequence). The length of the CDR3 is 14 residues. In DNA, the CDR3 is TGTGCCAGCTCCCTGGCGGGCAGGGGACAGCCCCAGCATTTT. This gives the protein CASSLAGRGQPQHF. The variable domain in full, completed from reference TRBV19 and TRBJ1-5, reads DGGITQSPKYLFRKEGQNVTLSCEQNLNHDAMYWYRQDPGQGLRLIYYSQIVNDFQKGDIAEGYSVSREKKESFPLTVTSAQKNPTAFYLCASSLAGRGQPQHFGDGTRLSIL.

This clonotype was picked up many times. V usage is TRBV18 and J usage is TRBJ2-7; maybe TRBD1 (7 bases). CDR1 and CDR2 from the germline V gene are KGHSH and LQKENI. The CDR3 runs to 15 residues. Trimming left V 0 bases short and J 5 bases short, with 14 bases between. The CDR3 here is CASSPPAGQTHEQYF. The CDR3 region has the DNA TGTGCCAGCTCACCACCGGCGGGACAGACCCACGAGCAGTACTTC.

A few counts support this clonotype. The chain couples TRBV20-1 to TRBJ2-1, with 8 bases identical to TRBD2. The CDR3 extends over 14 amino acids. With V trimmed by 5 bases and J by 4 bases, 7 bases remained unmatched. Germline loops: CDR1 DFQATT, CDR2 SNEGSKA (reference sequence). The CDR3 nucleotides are TGCAGTGCTCCTGTGGTAGCGGGGTACAATGAGCAGTTCTTC. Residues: CSAPVVAGYNEQFF.

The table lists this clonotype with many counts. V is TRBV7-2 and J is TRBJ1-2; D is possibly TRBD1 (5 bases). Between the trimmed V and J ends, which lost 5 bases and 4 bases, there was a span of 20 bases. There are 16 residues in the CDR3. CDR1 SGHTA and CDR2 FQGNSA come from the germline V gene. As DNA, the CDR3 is TGTGCCAGCAGCGCTGAGGGGTTGGGGTTTGGCTATGGCTACACCTTC. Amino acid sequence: CASSAEGLGFGYGYTF. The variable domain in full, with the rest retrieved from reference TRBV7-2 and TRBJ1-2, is GAGVSQSPSNKVTEKGKDVELRCDPISGHTALYWYRQSLGQGLEFLIYFQGNSAPDKSGLPSDRFSAERTGGSVSTLTIQRTQQEDSAVYLCASSAEGLGFGYGYTFGSGTRLTVV.

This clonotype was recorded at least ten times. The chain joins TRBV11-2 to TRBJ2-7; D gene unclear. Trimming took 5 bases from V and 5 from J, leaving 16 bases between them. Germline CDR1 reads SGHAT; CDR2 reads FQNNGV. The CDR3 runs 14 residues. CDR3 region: CASSPSWADDEQYF. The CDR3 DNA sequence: TGTGCCAGCAGCCCATCTTGGGCCGACGACGAGCAGTACTTC.

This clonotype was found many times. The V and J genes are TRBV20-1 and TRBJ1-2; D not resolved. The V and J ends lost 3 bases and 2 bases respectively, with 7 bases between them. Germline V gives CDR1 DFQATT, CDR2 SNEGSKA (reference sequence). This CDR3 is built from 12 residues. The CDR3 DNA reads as TGCAGTGCTAGGGCCGGAAACTATGGCTACACCTTC. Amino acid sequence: CSARAGNYGYTF.

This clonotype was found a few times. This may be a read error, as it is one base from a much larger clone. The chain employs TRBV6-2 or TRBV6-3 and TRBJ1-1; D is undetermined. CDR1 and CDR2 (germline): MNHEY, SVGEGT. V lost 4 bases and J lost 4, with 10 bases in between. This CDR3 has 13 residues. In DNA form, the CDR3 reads TGTGCCAGCAGTTGCCGGCTGGGCACTGAAGCTTTCTTT. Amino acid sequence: CASSCRLGTEAFF.

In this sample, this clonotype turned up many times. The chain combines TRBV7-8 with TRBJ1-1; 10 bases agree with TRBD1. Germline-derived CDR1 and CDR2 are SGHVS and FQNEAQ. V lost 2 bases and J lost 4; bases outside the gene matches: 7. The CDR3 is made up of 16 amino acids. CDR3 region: CASSLNPGQGTTEAFF. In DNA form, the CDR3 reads TGTGCCAGCAGCTTAAATCCGGGACAGGGGACCACTGAAGCTTTCTTT.

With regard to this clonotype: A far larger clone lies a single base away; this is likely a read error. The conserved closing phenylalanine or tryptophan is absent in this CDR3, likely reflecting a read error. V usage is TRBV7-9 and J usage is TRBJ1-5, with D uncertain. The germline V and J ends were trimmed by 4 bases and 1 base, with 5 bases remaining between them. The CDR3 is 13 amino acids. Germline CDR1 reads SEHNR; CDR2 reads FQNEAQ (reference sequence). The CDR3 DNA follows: TGTGCCAGCAGCTACAGAAGCAATCAGCCCCAGCATTCT. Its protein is CASSYRSNQPQHS.

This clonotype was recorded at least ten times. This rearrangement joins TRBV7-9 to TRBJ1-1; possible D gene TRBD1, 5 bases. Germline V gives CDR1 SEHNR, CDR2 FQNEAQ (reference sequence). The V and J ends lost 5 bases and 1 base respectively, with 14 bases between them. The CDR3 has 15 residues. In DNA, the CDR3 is TGTGCCAGCAGCCCAGAGGACAACTGGAACACTGAAGCTTTCTTT. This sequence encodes CASSPEDNWNTEAFF.

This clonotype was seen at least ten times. In DNA form, the CDR3 reads TGTGCCACCTTGCCCGTCCAGGAAAAATACTACGAGCAGTACTTC. As protein: CATLPVQEKYYEQYF. V and J are TRBV24-1 and TRBJ2-7; D unclear. This CDR3 has 15 amino acids. Trimming removed 9 bases at V and 3 bases at J, with 20 bases between. CDR1 is KGHDR and CDR2 is SFDVKD in the germline V gene.

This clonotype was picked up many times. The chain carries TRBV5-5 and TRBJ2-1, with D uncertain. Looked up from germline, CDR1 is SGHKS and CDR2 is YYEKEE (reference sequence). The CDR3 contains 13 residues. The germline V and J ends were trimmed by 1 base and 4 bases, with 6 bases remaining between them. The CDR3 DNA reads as TGTGCCAGCAGCTTGTATTTATACAATGAGCAGTTCTTC. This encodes CASSLYLYNEQFF. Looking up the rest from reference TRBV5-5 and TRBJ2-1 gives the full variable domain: DAGVTQSPTHLIKTRGQQVTLRCSPISGHKSVSWYQQVLGQGPQFIFQYYEKEERGRGNFPDRFSARQFPNYSSELNVNALLLGDSALYLCASSLYLYNEQFFGPGTRLTVL.

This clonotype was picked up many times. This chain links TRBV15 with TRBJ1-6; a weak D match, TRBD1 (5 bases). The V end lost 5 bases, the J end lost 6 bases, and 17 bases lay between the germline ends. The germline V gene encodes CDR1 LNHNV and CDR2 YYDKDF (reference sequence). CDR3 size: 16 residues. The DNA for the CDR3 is TGTGCCACCAGCGAGCGGACATCCCAACCTAATTCACCCCTCCACTTT. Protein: CATSERTSQPNSPLHF.

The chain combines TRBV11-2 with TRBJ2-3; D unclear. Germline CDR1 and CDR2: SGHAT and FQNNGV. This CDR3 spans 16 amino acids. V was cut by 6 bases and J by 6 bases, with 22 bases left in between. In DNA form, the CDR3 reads TGTGCCAGCAGAGCGCCATGGGTCTCGACGTCGGATACGCAGTATTTT. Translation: CASRAPWVSTSDTQYF.

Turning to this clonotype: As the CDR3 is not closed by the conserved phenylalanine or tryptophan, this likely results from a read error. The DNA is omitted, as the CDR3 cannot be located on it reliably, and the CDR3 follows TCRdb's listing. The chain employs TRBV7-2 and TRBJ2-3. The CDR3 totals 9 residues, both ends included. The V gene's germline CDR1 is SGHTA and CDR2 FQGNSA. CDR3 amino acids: CASSLAKTR.